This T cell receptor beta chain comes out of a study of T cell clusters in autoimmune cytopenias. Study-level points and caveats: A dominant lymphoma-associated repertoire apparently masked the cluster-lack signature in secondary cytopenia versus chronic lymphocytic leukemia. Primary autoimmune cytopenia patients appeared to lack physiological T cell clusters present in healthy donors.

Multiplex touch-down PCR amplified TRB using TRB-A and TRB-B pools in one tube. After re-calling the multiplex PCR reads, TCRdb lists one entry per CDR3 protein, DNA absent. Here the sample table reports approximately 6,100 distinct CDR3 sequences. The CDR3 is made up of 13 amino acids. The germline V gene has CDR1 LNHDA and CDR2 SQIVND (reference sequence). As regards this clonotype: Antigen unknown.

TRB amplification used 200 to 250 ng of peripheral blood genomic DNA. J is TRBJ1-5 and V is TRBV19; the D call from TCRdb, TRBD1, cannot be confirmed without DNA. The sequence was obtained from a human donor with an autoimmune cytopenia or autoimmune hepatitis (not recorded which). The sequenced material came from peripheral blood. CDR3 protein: CASKQGSGQPQHF.